These 24 T cell receptor beta chains were all obtained from the same sample, sequenced in a study of beta chain features in type 1 diabetes. Study-level results: Among all four CD4+ subsets, Type 1 diabetes patients had TCRB CDR3s that were moderately but significantly shorter.

The study reverse transcribed the entire isolated RNA, so it sequenced expressed TCRB transcripts. The method was immunoSEQ multiplex PCR; TCRdb's version includes in-frame clones alone and lacks a portion of them. The table lists around 340,000 clones, about a tenth of them singletons. What these receptors recognize is not known. The sequenced sample was central memory CD4+ T cells from blood. The origin of the receptors is a young man with type 1 diabetes.

This clone has a handful of counts. The V and J genes are TRBV18 and TRBJ1-4; D is uncertain. CDR3 length: 16 amino acids. CDR1 and CDR2 from the germline V gene are KGHSH and LQKENI. V lost 3 bases and J lost 0, with 11 bases in between. CDR3 amino acids: CASSPNSLSTNEKLFF. CDR3 bases: TGTGCCAGCTCACCTAACAGCCTTTCAACTAATGAAAAACTGTTTTTT.

The gene calls are TRBV27 and TRBJ2-2; D is perhaps TRBD1 (5 bases). The CDR3 runs to 15 residues. The V end was cut by 4 bases, the J end by 2 bases, with 11 bases between. Germline CDR1 is MNHEY and CDR2 is SMNVEV (reference sequence). The CDR3 reads CASSSWTSNTGELFF. The CDR3 region has the DNA TGTGCCAGCAGTTCCTGGACATCTAACACCGGGGAGCTGTTTTTT.

The rearrangement links TRBV25-1 to TRBJ1-5; no clear D gene. CDR3 size: 13 residues. V lost 4 bases to trimming and J lost 7 bases, with 11 bases between them. Germline V gene sequence: CDR1 MGHDK, CDR2 SYGVNS. The CDR3 nucleotides read TGTGCCAGCAGTGCAGCTTCAGGACAGCCCCAGCATTTT. Amino acids: CASSAASGQPQHF.

Only a few counts were recorded for this clone. The genes are TRBV6-5 and TRBJ2-3; maybe TRBD2 (5 bases). The V end was cut by 9 bases, the J end by 2 bases, with 15 bases between. The CDR3 length is 14 residues. Germline CDR1 and CDR2: MNHEY and SVGAGI. The CDR3 DNA is TGTGCCAGTAAGCCGGGAACAGCCACAGATACGCAGTATTTT. Translated: CASKPGTATDTQYF.

This clone was seen a few times. V is TRBV30 and J is TRBJ2-3; D might be TRBD2 (6 bases). Germline V CDR1 and CDR2: GTSNPN, SVGIG (reference sequence). The V end lost 0 bases, the J end lost 5 bases, and 12 bases lay between the germline ends. CDR3 length: 14 residues. DNA of the CDR3: TGTGCCTGGAGTGTAGTGGGGGGAAGAGATACGCAGTATTTT. It codes for CAWSVVGGRDTQYF.

This clone turned up a few times. The chain recombines TRBV7-8 with TRBJ1-6; D is uncertain. The V end was cut by 1 base, the J end by 8 bases, with 6 bases between. Germline assignment: CDR1 SGHVS and CDR2 FQNEAQ. The CDR3 sequence is 13 residues long. The CDR3 protein is CASSLGRDSPLHF. The CDR3, as DNA: TGTGCCAGCAGCTTAGGGAGGGATTCACCCCTCCACTTT.

This clone has ten or more counts. This chain connects TRBV5-1 to TRBJ1-6; 7 bases agree with TRBD1. Germline CDR1 and CDR2: SGHRS and YFSETQ. J was trimmed by 9 bases and V by 4 bases; bases with no gene match: 7. The CDR3 runs 14 residues. This CDR3 is CASSADREGSPLHF. The CDR3 DNA reads as TGCGCCAGCAGCGCCGACAGGGAGGGTTCACCCCTCCACTTT.

This CDR3 is CASRPPGSGINEKLFF. CDR3 bases: TGTGCCAGCAGGCCCCCAGGTTCGGGGATCAATGAAAAACTGTTTTTT. The chain carries TRBV7-9 and TRBJ1-4; D ambiguous. The V gene's germline CDR1 is SEHNR and CDR2 FQNEAQ (reference sequence). Between the trimmed V and J ends, which lost 6 bases and 5 bases, there was a span of 19 bases. CDR3 length: 16 residues.

There are a few counts of this clone. Additional DNA sequences in this sample encode the identical CDR3. The CDR3 bases are TGTGCCAGCAGCTTAGCGGGGGGGTCCTACGAGCAGTACTTC. Translating it yields CASSLAGGSYEQYF. This chain joins TRBV7-2 and TRBJ2-7; 7 bases are a match to TRBD2. This CDR3 comprises 14 residues. Germline V gene data show CDR1 as SGHTA and CDR2 as FQGNSA. The junction had 0 bases not matched to a gene; V was cut back by 0 bases and J by 1 base.

This clone was seen repeatedly, ten times or more. The chain links TRBV7-8 to TRBJ2-7; D is ambiguous. Germline-derived CDR1 and CDR2 are SGHVS and FQNEAQ. The CDR3 has 11 amino acids. Trimming shortened V by 5 bases and J by 4 bases, and 6 bases separated the two germline ends. CDR3 region: CASSQEYEQYF. The CDR3 DNA reads as TGTGCCAGCAGCCAAGAGTACGAGCAGTACTTC.

This chain uses TRBV7-6 with TRBJ2-1; 7 nucleotides match TRBD2. CDR1 is SGHVS, CDR2 FNYEAQ, per germline. The CDR3 is 18 residues long. The trim removed 11 bases at V and 0 bases at J, leaving 19 bases unmatched. CDR3: CASTAGRGSMLSYNEQFF. In DNA, the CDR3 is TGTGCCTCCACGGCAGGGAGGGGTTCCATGCTCTCCTACAATGAGCAGTTCTTC.

A word on this clone: Other DNA variants within this sample encode the same CDR3. This chain links TRBV10-3 with TRBJ2-1, with a possible D match to TRBD1 (6 bases). CDR1 is ENHRY and CDR2 is SYGVKD in the germline V gene. V was shortened by 2 bases and J by 3 bases, with 8 bases between the two germline ends. The CDR3 has 14 residues. CDR3 bases: TGTGCCATCAGTGAGCTAGGGGGCTACAATGAGCAGTTCTTC. Amino acids: CAISELGGYNEQFF.

The chain carries TRBV6-6 and TRBJ2-1; 10 nucleotides align to TRBD1. The germline V gene has CDR1 MNHNY and CDR2 SVGAGI (reference sequence). The CDR3 is 15 residues long. The V gene end was trimmed by 7 bases and the J gene end by 7 bases; junction bases not matched to a gene: 10. Here the CDR3 reads CASNEPGQGINEQFF. DNA for the CDR3: TGTGCCAGCAACGAGCCGGGACAGGGGATAAATGAGCAGTTCTTC.

This sequence joins TRBV29-1 and TRBJ2-2; a weak D match, TRBD1 (5 bases). CDR3 length: 14 residues. CDR1 is SQVTM, CDR2 ANQGSEA, per germline. The V end lost 6 bases, the J end lost 5 bases, and 16 bases lay between the germline ends. CDR3 region: CSVENVTDTGELFF. CDR3 sequence (DNA): TGCAGCGTCGAAAATGTGACAGATACCGGGGAGCTGTTTTTT.

This sequence joins TRBV2 and TRBJ2-4; D is unclear. The CDR3 consists of 13 residues. V was clipped by 6 bases and J by 1 base, with 7 bases between them. CDR1 SNHLY and CDR2 FYNNEI come from the germline V gene. The CDR3 spells CASRGWAKNIQYF. The CDR3 nucleotides are TGTGCCAGCAGGGGCTGGGCCAAAAACATTCAGTACTTC.

This chain links TRBV11-2 with TRBJ1-6; D is uncertain. Germline V gene sequence: CDR1 SGHAT, CDR2 FQNNGV. V was pared by 0 bases and J by 6 bases, with 9 bases between. The CDR3 has 15 residues. The CDR3 sequence: CASSLEVGSNSPLHF. The DNA of the CDR3 is TGTGCCAGCAGCTTAGAGGTCGGGAGTAATTCACCCCTCCACTTT.

The chain uses TRBV2 and TRBJ2-7, with D maybe TRBD1 (5 bases). Germline values: CDR1 SNHLY, CDR2 FYNNEI. This CDR3 region has 13 residues. V was clipped by 10 bases and J by 2 bases, with 15 bases between them. The DNA for the CDR3 is TGTGCCACCAACCCGAGCAGGGCCTACGAGCAGTACTTC. Amino acids: CATNPSRAYEQYF.

This clone was recorded a few times. The V call is TRBV5-1, the J call TRBJ2-3; 10 bases fit TRBD2. Germline CDR1 and CDR2: SGHRS and YFSETQ. With 4 bases clipped from V and 0 bases from J, the junction kept 2 bases outside the gene matches. There are 15 residues in the CDR3. CDR3 amino acids: CASSGTSASTDTQYF. For the CDR3, the DNA is TGCGCCAGCAGCGGGACTAGCGCGAGCACAGATACGCAGTATTTT. The complete variable domain, with remaining parts taken from reference TRBV5-1 and TRBJ2-3, reads KAGVTQTPRYLIKTRGQQVTLSCSPISGHRSVSWYQQTPGQGLQFLFEYFSETQRNKGNFPGRFSGRQFSNSRSEMNVSTLELGDSALYLCASSGTSASTDTQYFGPGTRLTVL.

The CDR3: CASSKDGSNQPQHF. Written as DNA, the CDR3 is TGTGCCAGTAGTAAGGACGGTAGCAATCAGCCCCAGCATTTT. This chain links TRBV19 with TRBJ1-5; D is unresolved. Germline loops: CDR1 LNHDA, CDR2 SQIVND (reference sequence). This CDR3 contains 14 residues. Trimming stripped 4 bases from V and 0 bases from J, with 7 bases between.

CDR3 DNA sequence: TGCGCCAGCAGCTTGGAGGGGCAGGACATTCAGTACTTC. It specifies CASSLEGQDIQYF. The genes are TRBV5-1 and TRBJ2-4; perhaps TRBD1 as D (5 bases). This CDR3 has 13 amino acids. Germline loops: CDR1 SGHRS, CDR2 YFSETQ. Trimming cost V 0 bases and J 8 bases, with 9 bases left between them.

This chain uses TRBV5-6 with TRBJ1-5; 11 nucleotides align to TRBD1. J gave up 1 base and V 4 bases, and 4 bases lay outside the gene matches. The CDR3 is made up of 16 amino acids. Looked up from germline, CDR1 is SGHDT and CDR2 is YYEEEE. CDR3 in amino acids: CASSGTGGASNQPQHF. The DNA of the CDR3 is TGTGCCAGCAGCGGGACAGGGGGAGCGAGCAATCAGCCCCAGCATTTT.

Worth noting for this clone: The same CDR3 can be traced to other DNA sequences in this sample. The J gene is TRBJ1-1, the V gene TRBV7-9; D not certain. The V gene lost 5 bases and the J gene lost 1 base, with 8 bases spanning the gap. Germline V CDR1 and CDR2: SEHNR, FQNEAQ (reference sequence). The CDR3 covers 13 residues. CDR3 loop: CASSPQQNTEAFF. DNA of the CDR3: TGTGCCAGCAGCCCACAGCAGAACACTGAAGCTTTCTTT.

This clone was seen a handful of times. The chain is built from TRBV6-6 and TRBJ2-4, with a weak D call TRBD2 (5 bases). The germline gives CDR1 MNHNY, CDR2 SVGAGI (reference sequence). V was shortened by 6 bases and J by 6 bases, with 9 bases between the two germline ends. The CDR3 totals 12 residues. As DNA, the CDR3 is TGTGCCAGCAGCTCAAGCGGAAACATTCAGTACTTC. Translation: CASSSSGNIQYF.

The chain couples TRBV4-3 to TRBJ1-4; D is unclear. Germline CDR1 is LGHNA and CDR2 is YSLEER. The CDR3 runs 14 residues. Trimming took 3 bases from V and 7 from J, leaving 12 bases between them. The CDR3 reads CASSHEVGGEKLFF. The CDR3 coding sequence is TGCGCCAGCAGCCATGAAGTCGGTGGTGAAAAACTGTTTTTT.